Each of the 17 T cell receptor beta chains below was sequenced from the same sample in a study of graft-versus-host responses after intestinal transplantation. Their antigens are not known. Produced via immunoSEQ multiplex PCR; TCRdb's table is partial and in-frame only. This sample has some 97,000 clones, with roughly 87% found just once. Specimen: unstimulated CD4+ T cells sorted from spleen or lymph node cells, collected before transplant. These receptors were obtained from a human donor who was the organ donor for an intestinal transplant.

The gene calls are TRBV14 and TRBJ1-2; D may be TRBD1 (5 bases). The CDR3 sequence is 17 residues long. CDR1 and CDR2 from the germline V gene are SGHDN and FVKESK. V was clipped by 3 bases and J by 3 bases, with 20 bases between them. CDR3 sequence (DNA): TGTGCCAGCAGCCAGAGGGTCGGGACTCTCAAGGACTATGGCTACACCTTC. Translating it yields CASSQRVGTLKDYGYTF.

The rearrangement uses TRBV10-3 and TRBJ2-3; unclear D gene. The germline CDR1 and CDR2 sequences are ENHRY and SYGVKD. V lost 0 bases and J lost 1, with 2 bases in between. The CDR3 covers 13 residues. Here the CDR3 reads CAISESGTDTQYF. CDR3 bases: TGTGCCATCAGTGAGTCGGGCACAGATACGCAGTATTTT.

This chain connects TRBV28 to TRBJ1-1; D remains ambiguous. Germline values: CDR1 MDHEN, CDR2 SYDVKM. CDR3 length: 14 residues. Deletions cut 6 bases from V and 4 bases from J, with 15 bases between. This CDR3 is CASRSLTRGTEAFF. In DNA form, the CDR3 reads TGTGCCAGCAGATCCTTGACTCGGGGCACTGAAGCTTTCTTT.

The chain carries TRBV4-1 and TRBJ1-2; no clear D gene. The CDR3 has 15 residues. CDR1 and CDR2 (germline): MGHRA, YSYEKL. The V end was cut by 0 bases, the J end by 2 bases, with 10 bases between. CDR3 amino acids: CASSQDSTWNYGYTF. The CDR3 region has the DNA TGCGCCAGCAGCCAAGATTCTACGTGGAACTATGGCTACACCTTC.

The rearrangement joins TRBV27 to TRBJ2-6; 9 nucleotides align to TRBD2. V lost 5 bases to trimming and J lost 1 base; unmatched junction nucleotides: 15. This CDR3 has 20 amino acids. Germline assignment: CDR1 MNHEY and CDR2 SMNVEV (reference sequence). The CDR3 loop is CASSPYGGGGGASGANVLTF. DNA for the CDR3: TGTGCCAGCAGTCCGTATGGTGGTGGCGGGGGGGCGTCTGGGGCCAACGTCCTGACTTTC.

The chain links TRBV10-2 to TRBJ2-3; 8 bases fit TRBD1. The CDR3 consists of 13 residues. Per germline, CDR1 WSHSY and CDR2 SAAADI. Losses at the gene ends were 11 bases for V and 1 base for J; bases not matched to a gene: 5. CDR3 sequence reads: CAGRQGRTDTQYF. The CDR3 DNA follows: TGCGCCGGTAGACAGGGGCGCACAGATACGCAGTATTTT.

The chain couples TRBV19 to TRBJ1-4; no clear D. Germline-derived CDR1 and CDR2 are LNHDA and SQIVND (reference sequence). V was clipped by 6 bases and J by 0 bases, with 8 bases between them. The CDR3 covers 14 residues. The CDR3 region has the DNA TGTGCCAGTAGGGAATTTGCAACTAATGAAAAACTGTTTTTT. This encodes CASREFATNEKLFF.

This clone showed up just once. The rearrangement uses TRBV7-8 and TRBJ1-2; unclear D gene. The CDR3 consists of 14 residues. V was shortened by 0 bases and J by 2 bases, with 7 bases between the two germline ends. Germline V gene lookup returns CDR1 SGHVS and CDR2 FQNEAQ. Written as DNA, the CDR3 is TGTGCCAGCAGCTTAGCCGTCGGGAACTATGGCTACACCTTC. It encodes CASSLAVGNYGYTF.

The rearrangement uses TRBV6-1 and TRBJ2-1; D unresolved. Germline CDR1 reads MNHNS; CDR2 reads SASEGT. Trimming took 4 bases from V and 6 from J, leaving 7 bases between them. The CDR3 length is 12 residues. CDR3 amino acids: CASSVSGNEQFF. In nucleotides, the CDR3 is TGTGCCAGCAGTGTTTCGGGCAATGAGCAGTTCTTC.

The rearrangement joins TRBV6-1 to TRBJ1-5; 10 nucleotides line up with TRBD1. Per the germline V gene, CDR1 is MNHNS and CDR2 is SASEGT. The CDR3 totals 12 residues. J lost 7 bases, V lost 8 bases, and 2 bases had no gene match. CDR3 DNA: TGTGCCAGCGGACAGGGGGGACAGCCCCAGCATTTT. The encoded protein is CASGQGGQPQHF.

CDR3 nucleotides: TGTGCCATCAGTGACACCAATAGCAATCAGCCCCAGCATTTT. This codes for CAISDTNSNQPQHF. The rearrangement uses TRBV10-3 and TRBJ1-5, with D unresolved. The V end lost 3 bases, the J end lost 0 bases, and 6 bases lay between the germline ends. CDR1 is ENHRY, CDR2 SYGVKD, per germline. There are 14 residues in the CDR3.

The chain uses TRBV4-1 and TRBJ1-2; the match to TRBD1 covers 10 bases. With V trimmed by 1 base and J by 4 bases, 6 bases remained unmatched. CDR1 and CDR2 (germline): MGHRA, YSYEKL. CDR3 length: 16 amino acids. This CDR3 reads CASSQAGQGGSYGYTF. The DNA of the CDR3 is TGCGCCAGCAGCCAAGCCGGACAGGGGGGGAGCTATGGCTACACCTTC.

The chain has TRBV27 and TRBJ2-5; a possible D gene is TRBD1 (6 bases). The ends were cut back, 9 bases at V and 2 bases at J, with 19 bases in the middle. In germline, CDR1 is MNHEY, CDR2 SMNVEV (reference sequence). The CDR3 contains 15 residues. The DNA for the CDR3 is TGTGCCAGTATTACCCGGGTTAGGGGGCAAGAGACCCAGTACTTC. This sequence encodes CASITRVRGQETQYF.

V is TRBV2 and J is TRBJ1-6; a weak D match, TRBD1 (5 bases). Germline V gives CDR1 SNHLY, CDR2 FYNNEI. Trimming removed 1 base from V and 4 bases from J, with 17 bases in between. This CDR3 region has 18 residues. DNA for the CDR3: TGTGCCAGCAGTGAAGGTTTGGCAGGGCGAATTTATAATTCACCCCTCCACTTT. It encodes CASSEGLAGRIYNSPLHF.

The chain employs TRBV7-8 and TRBJ1-6, with 7 bases aligning to TRBD1. The CDR3 has 12 amino acids. J was trimmed by 15 bases and V by 1 base; bases with no gene match: 3. Germline CDR1 is SGHVS and CDR2 is FQNEAQ. In nucleotides, the CDR3 is TGTGCCAGCAGCTTAGTCGACAGGGTCCTCCACTTT. Its translation: CASSLVDRVLHF.

A few counts support this clone. V usage is TRBV5-1 and J usage is TRBJ2-3, with no clear D. The CDR3 has 14 residues. The germline V gene encodes CDR1 SGHRS and CDR2 YFSETQ. Deletions cut 0 bases from V and 3 bases from J, with 8 bases between. For the CDR3, the DNA is TGCGCCAGCAGCTTGGATAAAGCAACAGATACGCAGTATTTT. Translation gives CASSLDKATDTQYF.

The J gene is TRBJ1-6, the V gene TRBV2; D not resolved. Trimming removed 1 base from V and 7 bases from J, with 8 bases in between. The CDR3 has 14 residues. Per the germline V gene, CDR1 is SNHLY and CDR2 is FYNNEI. The CDR3 here is CASSEVVRNSPLHF. The CDR3 DNA reads TGTGCCAGCAGTGAAGTTGTCAGGAATTCACCCCTCCACTTT.